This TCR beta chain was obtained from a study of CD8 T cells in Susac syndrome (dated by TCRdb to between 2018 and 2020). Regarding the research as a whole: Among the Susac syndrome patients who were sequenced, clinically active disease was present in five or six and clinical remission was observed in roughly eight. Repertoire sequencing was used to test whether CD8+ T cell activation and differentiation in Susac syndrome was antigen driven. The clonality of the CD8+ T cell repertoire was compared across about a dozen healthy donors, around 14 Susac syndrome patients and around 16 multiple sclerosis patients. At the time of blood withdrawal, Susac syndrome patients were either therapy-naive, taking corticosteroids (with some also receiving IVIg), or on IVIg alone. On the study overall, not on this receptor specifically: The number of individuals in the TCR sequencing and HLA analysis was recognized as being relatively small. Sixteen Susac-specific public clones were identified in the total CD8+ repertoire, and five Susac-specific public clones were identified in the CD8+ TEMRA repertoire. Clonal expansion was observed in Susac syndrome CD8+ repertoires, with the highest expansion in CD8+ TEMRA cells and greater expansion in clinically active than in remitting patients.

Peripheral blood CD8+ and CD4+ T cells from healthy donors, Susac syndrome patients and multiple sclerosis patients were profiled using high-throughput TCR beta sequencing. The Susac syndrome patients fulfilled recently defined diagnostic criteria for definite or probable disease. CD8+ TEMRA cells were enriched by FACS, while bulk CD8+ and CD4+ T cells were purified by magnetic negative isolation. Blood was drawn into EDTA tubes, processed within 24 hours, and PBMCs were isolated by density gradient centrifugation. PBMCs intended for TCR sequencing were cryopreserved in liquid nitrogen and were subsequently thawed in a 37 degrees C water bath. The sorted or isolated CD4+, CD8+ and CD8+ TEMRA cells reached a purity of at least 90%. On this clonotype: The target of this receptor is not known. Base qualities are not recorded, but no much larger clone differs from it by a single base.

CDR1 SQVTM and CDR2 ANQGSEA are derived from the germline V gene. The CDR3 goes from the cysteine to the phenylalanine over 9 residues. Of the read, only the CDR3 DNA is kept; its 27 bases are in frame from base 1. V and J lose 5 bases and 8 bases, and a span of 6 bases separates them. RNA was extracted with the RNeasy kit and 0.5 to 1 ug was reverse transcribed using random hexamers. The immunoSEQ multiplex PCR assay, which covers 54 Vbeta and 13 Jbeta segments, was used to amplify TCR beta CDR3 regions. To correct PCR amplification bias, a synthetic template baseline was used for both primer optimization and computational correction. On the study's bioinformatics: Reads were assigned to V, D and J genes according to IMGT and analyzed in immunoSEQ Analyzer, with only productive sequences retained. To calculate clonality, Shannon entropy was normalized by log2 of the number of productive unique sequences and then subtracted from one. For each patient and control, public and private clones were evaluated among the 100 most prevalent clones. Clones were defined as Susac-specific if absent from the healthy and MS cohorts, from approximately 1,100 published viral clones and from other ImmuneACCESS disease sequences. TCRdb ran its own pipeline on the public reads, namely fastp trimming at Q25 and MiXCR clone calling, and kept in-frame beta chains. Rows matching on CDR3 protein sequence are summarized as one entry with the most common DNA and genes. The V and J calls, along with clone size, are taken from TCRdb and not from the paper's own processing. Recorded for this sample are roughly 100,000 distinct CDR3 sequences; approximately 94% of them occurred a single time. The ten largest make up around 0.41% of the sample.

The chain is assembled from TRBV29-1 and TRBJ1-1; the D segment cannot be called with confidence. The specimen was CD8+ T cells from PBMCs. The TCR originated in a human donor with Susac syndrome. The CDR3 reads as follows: CSVPEEAFF. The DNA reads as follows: TGCAGCGTTCCCGAGGAAGCTTTCTTT.